This T cell receptor (beta chain) was identified in a study of blood T cells in healthy people across ages. The authors ran a second PCR of roughly 6 to 12 cycles using a sample-barcoded 5' primer and a J-beta primer mix. TCRdb re-called the 5' RACE reads through MiXCR, storing one row per CDR3 protein. The repertoire consists of 1.5 million or so distinct CDR3 sequences, with approximately 43% occurring once and the leading ten covering more than 4%. In its sample, this clonotype was seen once. V was clipped by 7 bases and J by 4 bases, with 16 bases between them. The CDR3 spans 14 residues. Germline V gene sequence: CDR1 LGHDT, CDR2 YNNKEL (reference sequence). Ranging in age from about 6 to 95, the donors were healthy Caucasian individuals from Russia.

Sample: blood. The gene calls are TRBV3-1 and TRBJ1-2, with D maybe TRBD1 (5 bases). This clonotype was sampled from a woman aged 18-29 years in good health. The CDR3 is CASTPRGGFYGYTF. The CDR3 DNA sequence: TGTGCCAGCACCCCTCGTGGGGGTTTCTATGGCTACACCTTC.